The clone carrying this T cell receptor beta chain has a count of ten or more. Its antigen remains unknown. Building the TCR beta libraries relied on iRepertoire HTBI primers, and CDR3 regions underwent Arm-PCR. Using its own MiXCR run on the multiplex PCR reads, TCRdb lists one record per CDR3 protein. The data contain roughly 510,000 distinct CDR3 sequences, approximately 16% of them singletons. The germline gives CDR1 DFQATT, CDR2 SNEGSKA (reference sequence). The V end lost 0 bases, the J end lost 4 bases, and 25 bases lay between the germline ends. The CDR3 has 18 amino acids. This sample is drawn from a study of regulatory T cells in long-lasting Graves disease. The study's findings and limits: Persistent cases favored TRBV28, TRBJ1-2 and TRBJ2-5.

Stated time point: newly diagnosed GD, antithyroid drugs for less than 3 months. RNA isolated from PBMCs was used to make the TCR library. The same data also went into a second study, on T cells in Graves' hyperthyroidism and ophthalmopathy. Per that study: Patients showing uncontrolled infection, other autoimmune disease, pregnancy or lactation were ineligible.

The material sequenced was peripheral blood mononuclear cells (PBMCs), taken at new diagnosis, from a patient treated with antithyroid drugs. The clonotype was recovered from a man between 18 and 35 years old with Graves disease. The chain combines TRBV20-1 with TRBJ2-7; TRBD2 might be the D (6 bases). The CDR3 nucleotides read TGCAGTGCTAGAGATGAGGGGAAACCCCGGGACTCCGGATACGAGCAGTACTTC. It encodes CSARDEGKPRDSGYEQYF.